This T cell receptor beta chain was identified during a study of shared clonotypes between healthy human individuals (dated by TCRdb to the early 2020s). At the level of the whole study: Three men and two women, aged 18 to 49 years, made up the cohort. For each donor, CD4 naive and CD4 memory were each run on three plates, CD8 naive on two plates, and CD8 memory on one plate. The study deeply sequenced blood TCR repertoires of several healthy adults to estimate repertoire size and the extent of clonotype sharing between individuals. Different laboratories and diverse techniques were used to prepare libraries and sequence TCR repertoires, to increase sequencing depth and limit assay-specific biases. Each donor's leukapheresis produced roughly between about 0.9 and 9.5 billion PBMCs.

Using the deep immunoSEQ assay, multiplex PCR amplified TCR CDR3 regions from genomic DNA. Extracted genomic DNA from each cell subset was distributed evenly across all wells of several immunoSEQ 96-well plates, and each plate was treated as a replicate. For sorted subsets, 200 to 250 ng of genomic DNA, equivalent to about 30,000 T cell genomes, went into each replicate PCR. The purified libraries were quantified using a Qubit 3.0 fluorometer, sized with a Bioanalyzer 2100, and then quantified again using the KAPA Library Quantification kit. Every immunoSEQ 96-well plate was sequenced on a separate single-read 150-cycle Illumina NextSeq 550 flow cell. The authors' analysis ran thus. Because the immunoSEQ output held only junctional sequences and lacked quality scores, the filtering could not match the filtering applied to full-length reads. To assign V/J genes and CDR3, sequences were annotated against IMGT germline references using PyIR, a Python wrapper for IgBLAST v1.9. Reads were removed for weak V/J assignments (E-value above 1e-6), missing CDR3, stop codons, out-of-frame junctions, or ambiguous translated residues. V3J clonotypes were defined by identical inferred V gene, J gene, and CDR3 amino acid sequence. To compute the percentage overlap between repertoires, the number of shared unique clonotypes was divided by the size of the smaller repertoire. Three approaches were used to assess repertoire richness: RTK rarefaction, the Chao1 estimator, and Recon v2.1 estimates of unobserved clonotypes. Generation probabilities were computed with OLGA for all TCRbeta clonotypes obtained by the gDNA method from a handful of donors. TCRdb took this table from immuneACCESS and kept in-frame rearrangements with V and J called. Such tables lack part of the clones; where checked against another copy, unresolved V genes explain under half of the gap, and the rest is unexplained. D and trimming come from the DNA, and the V and J calls and clone size come from that table. This sample is represented by approximately 330,000 clones; around 79% of them were singletons. About 9.4% of the sample is in the top ten clones.

Concerning this clone itself: What this receptor recognizes is not known. Per-nucleotide qualities are absent, and no much larger clonotype sits a single base away.

The full study reports these points: Larger estimated clonotype richness was generally found for naive subsets than for memory subsets. Because the study included a small number of donors, the genetic and exposure-history diversity represented was limited. Based on pairwise subsampling, the degree of clonotype sharing among donors was expected to be affected by sequencing depth. Higher generation probabilities were observed for clonotypes shared by all four sorted-subset donors than for non-shared clonotypes. When several donors were compared, the shared fraction of clonotypes was around 4.6% for naive CD4, about 4% for naive CD8, about 2.4% for memory CD4, and under 0.5% for memory CD8. Incomplete sequencing was indicated by rarefaction of sorted-subset datasets, despite the large sequencing depth. Only blood was sampled, and tissue TCR repertoires likely differ from those in blood.

V and J are truncated by 5 bases and 12 bases respectively, leaving an intervening sequence of 14 bases. The CDR3 numbers 12 residues from cysteine through phenylalanine. The kept DNA is CDR3 alone, 36 bases in frame from the first base. As encoded in the germline V gene, CDR1 is SGHVS while CDR2 is FQNEAQ. Donors were healthy HIV-negative adults with no recently reported acute infections or vaccinations. All donors were Caucasian adults living in Nashville, Tennessee, USA. CD4+ T cells were enriched by magnetic negative selection, after which naive cells were positively selected on CD45RA and the negative fraction was taken as the memory subset. After blood collection by leukapheresis, PBMCs were isolated using Ficoll-Histopaque density gradient centrifugation and then cryopreserved in the vapor phase of liquid nitrogen. Analytical flow cytometry was used to check the purity and quantity of every magnetically sorted T cell population. Genomic DNA was isolated from each sorted fraction and quantified by UV absorbance on a Nanodrop 2000c.

What was sequenced was memory CD4+ T cells sorted from blood. The cell subset or site label on this specimen signifies: CD45RA-negative fraction. This sequence was found in a man aged 25 to 45 in good health. The chain was built from TRBV7-8 and TRBJ2-1; the D element could tentatively be TRBD1 or TRBD2, as 7 bases agree for each. The DNA sequence is given as TGTGCCAGCAGCCAGGGGGGGAGAGGGCAGTTCTTC. This codes for CASSQGGRGQFF.